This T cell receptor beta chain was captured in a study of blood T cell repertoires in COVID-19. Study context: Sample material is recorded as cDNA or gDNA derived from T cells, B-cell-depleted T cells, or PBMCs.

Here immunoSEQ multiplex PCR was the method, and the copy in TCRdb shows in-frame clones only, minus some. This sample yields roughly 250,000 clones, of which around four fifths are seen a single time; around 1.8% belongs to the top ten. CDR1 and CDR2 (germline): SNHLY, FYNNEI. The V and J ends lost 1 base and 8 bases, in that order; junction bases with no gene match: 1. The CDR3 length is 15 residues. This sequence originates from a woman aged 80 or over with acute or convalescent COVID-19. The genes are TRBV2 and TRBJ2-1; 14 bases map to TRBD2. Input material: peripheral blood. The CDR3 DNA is TGTGCCAGCAGTGAAGAGGGACTAGCGGGAGATGAGCAGTTCTTC. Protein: CASSEEGLAGDEQFF.